The 24 T cell receptor beta chains given below trace back to one sample, sequenced in a study of T cell responses to AZD1222 COVID-19 vaccine. The table came from immunoSEQ multiplex PCR; TCRdb's copy has only in-frame clones and leaves some out. The data show more than 100,000 clones, 80% to 90% seen once. The sample here was peripheral blood, taken on day 0 of AZD1222 vaccination. The receptors come from an adult in good health.

The chain employs TRBV7-2 and TRBJ2-1; D is ambiguous. Germline-derived CDR1 and CDR2 are SGHTA and FQGNSA. V was trimmed by 4 bases and J by 12 bases, leaving 19 bases between them. The CDR3 is 14 amino acids. DNA for the CDR3: TGTGCCAGCAGCTACGGGCAGACGCGGTTAGGGCAGTTCTTC. Its protein product is CASSYGQTRLGQFF.

The chain combines TRBV19 with TRBJ1-5; D not resolved. V was trimmed by 3 bases and J by 7 bases, leaving 22 bases between them. CDR1 LNHDA and CDR2 SQIVND come from the germline V gene (reference sequence). The CDR3 has 17 residues. Here the CDR3 DNA reads TGTGCCAGTAGTATCGGGCCGGGTCAGAGGTCGGGACAGCCCCAGCATTTT. This translates into CASSIGPGQRSGQPQHF.

The CDR3 loop is CASVNRGREDTQYF. As DNA, the CDR3 is TGTGCCAGCGTGAACAGGGGGCGCGAAGATACGCAGTATTTT. The V call is TRBV5-8, the J call TRBJ2-3; 9 bases are a match to TRBD1. From germline, CDR1 is SGHTS and CDR2 YDEGEE. The CDR3 is 14 residues long. With V trimmed by 7 bases and J by 5 bases, 8 bases remained unmatched. The whole variable domain, remainder taken from reference TRBV5-8 and TRBJ2-3, is EAGVTQSPTHLIKTRGQQATLRCSPISGHTSVYWYQQALGLGLQFLLWYDEGEERNRGNFPPRFSGRQFPNYSSELNVNALELEDSALYLCASVNRGREDTQYFGPGTRLTVL.

The chain employs TRBV28 and TRBJ1-1; D call uncertain. V was shortened by 6 bases and J by 5 bases, with 22 bases between the two germline ends. Looked up from germline, CDR1 is MDHEN and CDR2 is SYDVKM. The CDR3 extends over 16 amino acids. The CDR3 DNA is TGTGCCAGCAGATCCAAGCCCGAGCCTCCGAGGACTGAAGCTTTCTTT. This translates into CASRSKPEPPRTEAFF.

This chain connects TRBV5-1 to TRBJ1-4; TRBD1 matches at 7 bases. J gave up 4 bases and V 4 bases, and 7 bases lay outside the gene matches. This CDR3 is 15 amino acids long. Germline V lookup: CDR1 SGHRS, CDR2 YFSETQ. CDR3 sequence: CASSGQGDYNEKLFF. CDR3 in DNA: TGCGCCAGCAGCGGCCAGGGGGACTATAATGAAAAACTGTTTTTT. Full variable domain (missing parts from reference TRBV5-1 and TRBJ1-4): KAGVTQTPRYLIKTRGQQVTLSCSPISGHRSVSWYQQTPGQGLQFLFEYFSETQRNKGNFPGRFSGRQFSNSRSEMNVSTLELGDSALYLCASSGQGDYNEKLFFGSGTQLSVL.

The chain recombines TRBV29-1 with TRBJ2-2; tentatively, D is TRBD2 (5 bases). V gave up 7 bases and J gave up 5 bases, with 11 bases separating them. The CDR3 covers 12 residues. CDR1 SQVTM and CDR2 ANQGSEA come from the germline V gene. The CDR3 coding sequence is TGCAGCGCAGTGTCGGGGACCGGGGAGCTGTTTTTT. Protein sequence: CSAVSGTGELFF.

V and J are TRBV27 and TRBJ1-3; D gene unclear. Trimming pared 5 bases from V and 0 bases from J, leaving 8 bases between. CDR1 is MNHEY and CDR2 is SMNVEV in the germline V gene (reference sequence). There are 14 residues in the CDR3. CDR3 sequence: CASSPWVSGNTIYF. DNA of the CDR3: TGTGCCAGCAGTCCGTGGGTCTCTGGAAACACCATATATTTT.

The chain links TRBV4-1 to TRBJ1-4; D remains unclear. CDR1 is MGHRA and CDR2 is YSYEKL in the germline V gene. The germline V and J ends were trimmed by 1 base and 6 bases, with 6 bases remaining between them. This CDR3 is 13 amino acids long. The CDR3 protein is CASSQAGDEKLFF. In DNA form, the CDR3 reads TGCGCCAGCAGCCAAGCGGGCGATGAAAAACTGTTTTTT.

The genes are TRBV18 and TRBJ1-4, with D possibly matching TRBD1 (5 bases). V dropped 0 bases and J dropped 3 bases, with 8 bases sitting between them. CDR3 length: 15 residues. Germline V gene lookup returns CDR1 KGHSH and CDR2 LQKENI. DNA for the CDR3: TGTGCCAGCTCACCACCGGGGGTTGCTAATGAAAAACTGTTTTTT. Translation gives CASSPPGVANEKLFF.

This clone was counted between two and nine times. The chain joins TRBV27 to TRBJ1-6; no clear D. The CDR3 has 15 residues. The V end lost 5 bases, the J end lost 7 bases, and 15 bases lay between the germline ends. Looked up from germline, CDR1 is MNHEY and CDR2 is SMNVEV (reference sequence). DNA for the CDR3: TGTGCCAGCAGTCCCCGCAAAACCGGGAATTCACCCCTCCACTTT. Translated: CASSPRKTGNSPLHF.

The V call is TRBV10-3, the J call TRBJ1-3; the match to TRBD1 covers 10 bases. Germline V gene lookup returns CDR1 ENHRY and CDR2 SYGVKD. The CDR3 consists of 15 residues. After removal of 6 bases from V and 8 bases from J, the junction contained 10 bases not matched to a gene. The CDR3 sequence is CAISPGTGDRDTIYF. The CDR3 DNA sequence: TGTGCCATCAGCCCCGGGACAGGGGATAGAGACACCATATATTTT.

The chain employs TRBV30 and TRBJ1-1, with D possibly TRBD1 on 5 matching bases. Trimming took off 4 bases at V and 4 bases at J, with 13 bases between the two ends. This CDR3 spans 13 amino acids. Per the germline V gene, CDR1 is GTSNPN and CDR2 is SVGIG (reference sequence). CDR3 residues: CAWTSRASTEAFF. In nucleotides, the CDR3 is TGTGCCTGGACCAGCAGGGCGAGCACTGAAGCTTTCTTT.

This rearrangement joins TRBV5-4 to TRBJ2-1; 8 bases are a match to TRBD2. CDR3 length: 14 amino acids. V lost 3 bases and J lost 7; bases outside the gene matches: 6. CDR1 and CDR2 (germline): SGHNT, YYREEE (reference sequence). CDR3 residues: CASSSPGGENEQFF. CDR3 coding DNA: TGTGCCAGCAGCTCCCCCGGGGGGGAGAATGAGCAGTTCTTC.

V usage is TRBV29-1 and J usage is TRBJ2-2; D possibly corresponds to TRBD1 (6 bases). There are 12 residues in the CDR3. Per germline, CDR1 SQVTM and CDR2 ANQGSEA. The V gene lost 6 bases and the J gene lost 3 bases, with 8 bases spanning the gap. This CDR3 reads CSVGQYTGELFF. CDR3 in DNA: TGCAGCGTCGGACAGTACACCGGGGAGCTGTTTTTT.

This clone showed up just once. This rearrangement joins TRBV19 to TRBJ1-1; D is uncertain. V lost 4 bases, J lost 0 bases, and 3 bases lay in between. CDR1 LNHDA and CDR2 SQIVND come from the germline V gene (reference sequence). This CDR3 spans 12 amino acids. Here the CDR3 reads CASSRVNTEAFF. The DNA of the CDR3 is TGTGCCAGTAGTAGGGTGAACACTGAAGCTTTCTTT.

This clone was seen a single time. This chain uses TRBV7-2 with TRBJ1-2; weak D call: TRBD1 (5 bases). The germline V gene has CDR1 SGHTA and CDR2 FQGNSA. The CDR3 is made up of 11 amino acids. Trimming cost V 8 bases and J 7 bases, with 11 bases left between them. CDR3 nucleotide sequence: TGTGCCAGCGGGCCGGGGGGTGGCTACACCTTC. Its protein is CASGPGGGYTF.

The chain links TRBV18 to TRBJ1-1; D remains unclear. Germline CDR1 KGHSH, CDR2 LQKENI. The ends were cut back, 3 bases at V and 4 bases at J, with 9 bases in the middle. CDR3 length: 13 residues. CDR3 in amino acids: CASSPQGVTEAFF. The CDR3 DNA is TGTGCCAGCTCACCCCAAGGTGTCACTGAAGCTTTCTTT.

The rearrangement links TRBV9 to TRBJ2-7; no firm D call. The CDR3 totals 10 residues. V lost 6 bases to trimming and J lost 5 bases, with 6 bases between them. The germline gives CDR1 SGDLS, CDR2 YYNGEE. CDR3 loop: CASNTHEQYF. For the CDR3, the DNA is TGTGCCAGCAACACACACGAGCAGTACTTC.

The chain employs TRBV18 and TRBJ2-7, with 16 bases fitting TRBD2. CDR1 is KGHSH and CDR2 is LQKENI in the germline V gene. There are 15 residues in the CDR3. With V trimmed by 8 bases and J by 2 bases, 3 bases remained unmatched. CDR3 in DNA: TGTGCCAGCACGGGGACTAGCGGGAGGGCCTACGAGCAGTACTTC. As protein: CASTGTSGRAYEQYF.

This chain uses TRBV7-3 with TRBJ2-7; a weak D match, TRBD2 (5 bases). V was clipped by 4 bases and J by 3 bases, with 10 bases between them. This CDR3 spans 13 amino acids. Germline values: CDR1 SGHTA, CDR2 FQGTGA. DNA of the CDR3: TGTGCCAGCAGCTCAAGTCGGGGCTACGAGCAGTACTTC. Protein sequence: CASSSSRGYEQYF.

This chain links TRBV27 with TRBJ2-1; TRBD1 agrees at 7 bases. The CDR3 loop spans 15 amino acids. Germline V gene sequence: CDR1 MNHEY, CDR2 SMNVEV (reference sequence). The trim removed 3 bases at V and 3 bases at J, leaving 5 bases unmatched. The CDR3 sequence: CASSFLGGVYNEQFF. CDR3 in DNA: TGTGCCAGCAGTTTCTTAGGGGGCGTCTACAATGAGCAGTTCTTC.

This clone has more than one count but fewer than ten. The DNA for the CDR3 is TGTGCCTGGAGTGTAACTCGTGGGCCCCAGCATTTT. Amino acids: CAWSVTRGPQHF. J is TRBJ1-5 and V is TRBV30; D not certain. Trimming took 0 bases from V and 9 from J, leaving 9 bases between them. This CDR3 contains 12 residues. The germline CDR1 and CDR2 sequences are GTSNPN and SVGIG (reference sequence).

The rearrangement joins TRBV7-9 to TRBJ1-1; unclear D gene. This CDR3 is built from 15 residues. In germline, CDR1 is SEHNR, CDR2 FQNEAQ (reference sequence). V lost 0 bases to trimming and J lost 0 bases, with 8 bases between them. The CDR3 DNA sequence: TGTGCCAGCAGCTTAGCCGCGTGGGTGAACACTGAAGCTTTCTTT. This translates into CASSLAAWVNTEAFF.

This clone appeared a single time. The chain links TRBV7-8 to TRBJ2-1; D is possibly TRBD2 (6 bases). The CDR3 contains 17 residues. Trimming removed 5 bases at V and 9 bases at J, with 26 bases between. The germline V gene has CDR1 SGHVS and CDR2 FQNEAQ. The CDR3 region is CASSAQMRTTSMGEQFF. DNA for the CDR3: TGTGCCAGCAGCGCCCAGATGCGGACTACCAGCATGGGTGAGCAGTTCTTC.